This T cell receptor beta chain was captured by sequencing in a study of T cell repertoires in cytomegalovirus infection. In the study overall: A matching HLA type, together with CMV infection, was signaled by public TCR beta signatures. Study results and limitations: The cumulative frequency of public TCR beta families distinguished individuals who carried CMV together with the relevant HLA. The ex vivo response showed dominance by HLA-C-restricted CMV-specific TCR beta clonotypes.

This clonotype came up a few times. What it recognizes is unknown. TCRdb reanalysed the reads using MiXCR and keeps one entry per CDR3 protein. The table records some 120,000 distinct CDR3 sequences, roughly a tenth of them present only once. V trimming: 4 bases; J trimming: 6 bases; junction bases outside the gene matches: 11. The CDR3 loop spans 17 amino acids. Germline V CDR1 and CDR2: KGHDR, SFDVKD. The receptor was derived from a human donor in good health (CMV status not recorded). Some clones in this sample may be carry-over from other donors' samples. The specimen was PBMCs, sequenced either directly or after in vitro stimulation (not recorded which). The V and J genes are TRBV24-1 and TRBJ2-1; 10 positions match TRBD1. This CDR3 is CATSDRTGGWITNEQFF. The CDR3 DNA reads TGTGCCACCAGTGACCGGACAGGGGGTTGGATAACCAATGAGCAGTTCTTC.